This T cell receptor beta chain appears in the sequencing data of a study of blood T cell repertoires in COVID-19. Study-wide background: The United States, Italy and Spain provided the acute and convalescent COVID-19 samples. T cells, B-cell-depleted T cells, or PBMCs supplied cDNA or gDNA.

In the source study's methods: Amplified reference gene primers provided the basis for estimating nucleated cell counts. The assay was immunoSEQ multiplex PCR, and TCRdb's table has in-frame clones only and misses some. D and trimming come from the DNA, and the V and J calls and clone size come from that table. The sample consists of about 160,000 clones, about 85% of them appearing once. The TCR comes from a man at least 80 years old with COVID-19, enrolled during active disease. Source material: peripheral blood.

DNA for the CDR3: TGTGCCAGTAGTGGCAGGGGAGCCTACGAGCAGTACTTC. Protein: CASSGRGAYEQYF. The chain couples TRBV19 to TRBJ2-7; maybe TRBD1 (6 bases). The CDR3 sequence is 13 residues long. V was clipped by 5 bases and J by 2 bases, with 10 bases between them. Germline loops: CDR1 LNHDA, CDR2 SQIVND (reference sequence).